A single sample gave rise to the 29 T cell receptor beta chains below, sequenced in a study of regulatory T cells in long-lasting Graves disease. Arm-PCR of CDR3 regions and iRepertoire HTBI primers were the basis on which TCR beta libraries were built. TCRdb used MiXCR to reprocess the multiplex PCR reads, holding one entry per CDR3 protein. The sample has 400,000 to 500,000 distinct CDR3 sequences, roughly 21% seen once. Documented time point: persistent/refractory GD, antithyroid drugs over 5 years with positive TRAb. PBMCs were the source of the RNA used for TCR sequencing. The sequencing used peripheral blood mononuclear cells (PBMCs), collected when the disease was refractory, from a patient treated with antithyroid drugs. The receptors here all came from a female donor with Graves disease.

This clonotype was detected a few times. The CDR3 region is CASSIARVGNTEAFF. The DNA for the CDR3 is TGTGCCAGTAGTATAGCCCGTGTCGGGAACACTGAAGCTTTCTTT. The chain employs TRBV19 and TRBJ1-1; D is unresolved. Trimming left V 1 base short and J 1 base short, with 10 bases between. CDR3 length equals 15 residues. Per the germline V gene, CDR1 is LNHDA and CDR2 is SQIVND (reference sequence).

In its sample, this clonotype was seen many times. CDR3 coding DNA: TGTGCCAGCAGGCAGCCAGGGGGCGAAAAACTGTTTTTT. It specifies CASRQPGGEKLFF. V and J are TRBV28 and TRBJ1-4; 8 bases match TRBD1. The CDR3 runs 13 residues. V lost 6 bases and J lost 8; bases outside the gene matches: 5. Germline V gene lookup returns CDR1 MDHEN and CDR2 SYDVKM.

The table lists this clonotype with many counts. The V and J genes are TRBV6-1 and TRBJ1-1, with 7 bases aligning to TRBD1. J gave up 3 bases and V 8 bases, and 15 bases lay outside the gene matches. This CDR3 contains 16 residues. The germline V gene encodes CDR1 MNHNS and CDR2 SASEGT. CDR3 sequence: CASWWDRVSPHTEAFF. CDR3 coding DNA: TGTGCCAGCTGGTGGGACAGAGTCAGTCCCCACACTGAAGCTTTCTTT.

There are many counts of this clonotype. The DNA of the CDR3 is TGTGCCAGCAGTTTAATGAGGGGGGCGATTGAAGCTTTCTTT. Amino acid sequence: CASSLMRGAIEAFF. The chain recombines TRBV12-3 or TRBV12-4 with TRBJ1-1, with D possibly TRBD1 on 6 matching bases. This CDR3 is 14 amino acids long. Trimming took 2 bases from V and 7 from J, leaving 14 bases between them.

The chain has TRBV27 and TRBJ1-1; D is undetermined. Germline V lookup: CDR1 MNHEY, CDR2 SMNVEV (reference sequence). This CDR3 has 15 amino acids. Trimming took off 7 bases at V and 1 base at J, with 16 bases between the two ends. CDR3 bases: TGTGCCAGCATGTACAGAACTACCCCGAACACTGAAGCTTTCTTT. It yields the protein CASMYRTTPNTEAFF.

This clonotype has at least ten counts. This chain joins TRBV28 and TRBJ1-1; possibly TRBD1 for D (5 bases). With 5 bases removed from V and 2 bases from J, the gap between germline ends came to 12 bases. CDR1 MDHEN and CDR2 SYDVKM come from the germline V gene. The CDR3 runs 14 residues. The CDR3 here is CASSPNTGNTEAFF. The CDR3 DNA follows: TGTGCCAGCAGTCCAAACACAGGTAACACTGAAGCTTTCTTT.

This clonotype was seen many times. The DNA of the CDR3 is TGTGCCAGCGGATGGACAGGGCCGGGGGCCCAGTACTTC. As protein: CASGWTGPGAQYF. The chain has TRBV7-9 and TRBJ2-5; 8 bases align to TRBD1. With 8 bases clipped from V and 9 bases from J, the junction kept 11 bases outside the gene matches. CDR3 length equals 13 residues. Germline V gives CDR1 SEHNR, CDR2 FQNEAQ (reference sequence).

This clonotype was found many times. The chain employs TRBV10-3 and TRBJ2-7; D is undetermined. The CDR3 covers 13 residues. CDR1 is ENHRY, CDR2 SYGVKD, per germline. Trimming left V 3 bases short and J 6 bases short, with 12 bases between. CDR3 in amino acids: CAISDQRTGEQYF. The CDR3 region has the DNA TGTGCCATCAGTGATCAGAGAACCGGCGAGCAGTACTTC.

This clonotype was seen more than once but under ten times. The chain carries TRBV5-1 and TRBJ1-2; D gene ambiguous. The CDR3 extends over 14 amino acids. Between the trimmed V and J ends, which lost 0 bases and 10 bases, there was a span of 16 bases. Germline V CDR1 and CDR2: SGHRS, YFSETQ. CDR3 amino acids: CASSLEVTPGDYTF. CDR3 sequence (DNA): TGCGCCAGCAGCTTGGAAGTCACGCCAGGCGACTACACCTTC.

This clonotype was detected many times. This rearrangement joins TRBV28 to TRBJ1-6; D may be TRBD1 (6 bases). The V end lost 7 bases, the J end lost 10 bases, and 20 bases lay between the germline ends. CDR1 MDHEN and CDR2 SYDVKM come from the germline V gene. CDR3 length: 15 residues. The CDR3 reads CASNGVTGIQSPLHF. Written as DNA, the CDR3 is TGTGCCAGCAACGGGGTGACAGGAATCCAGTCACCCCTCCACTTT.

V usage is TRBV24-1 and J usage is TRBJ2-7; TRBD2 aligns across 12 bases. CDR1 is KGHDR, CDR2 SFDVKD, per germline. This CDR3 is built from 16 residues. Trimming took 9 bases from V and 0 from J; bases not matched to a gene: 8. CDR3 sequence (DNA): TGTGCCACCTTGACTAGCGGGAGCCTCAGCTCCTACGAGCAGTACTTC. Translated, it gives CATLTSGSLSSYEQYF.

The chain carries TRBV20-1 and TRBJ2-3; maybe TRBD2 (5 bases). CDR3 length: 13 residues. Between the trimmed V and J ends, which lost 8 bases and 1 base, there was a span of 13 bases. Germline values: CDR1 DFQATT, CDR2 SNEGSKA (reference sequence). The CDR3 is CSLRGGRTDTQYF. CDR3 nucleotides: TGCAGTCTCCGGGGTGGGCGCACAGATACGCAGTATTTT.

This clonotype has just a few counts. The chain combines TRBV2 with TRBJ2-1; D may be TRBD1 (6 bases). The CDR3 has 13 amino acids. The V and J ends lost 3 bases and 6 bases respectively, with 9 bases between them. The germline V gene has CDR1 SNHLY and CDR2 FYNNEI. The DNA for the CDR3 is TGTGCCAGCAGTGACAGGGGCCTCAATGAGCAGTTCTTC. This encodes CASSDRGLNEQFF.

The chain has TRBV19 and TRBJ1-4, with 10 bases fitting TRBD1. The CDR3 consists of 15 residues. Trimming cost V 10 bases and J 7 bases; bases outside gene matches: 12. Germline V gene sequence: CDR1 LNHDA, CDR2 SQIVND (reference sequence). CDR3 amino acids: CATRGEGTGAEKLFF. The CDR3 DNA follows: TGTGCCACCAGAGGGGAAGGGACAGGGGCTGAAAAACTGTTTTTT.

This chain uses TRBV7-9 with TRBJ2-3, with TRBD1 as a possible D gene (5 bases). V dropped 11 bases and J dropped 4 bases, with 13 bases sitting between them. CDR3 length: 12 amino acids. Germline lookup yields CDR1 SEHNR and CDR2 FQNEAQ (reference sequence). The CDR3, as DNA: TGTGCCGGCGACAGTTCGTCAGATACGCAGTATTTT. It encodes CAGDSSSDTQYF.

This clonotype was seen many times. The chain uses TRBV24-1 and TRBJ2-7; a weak D match, TRBD1 (6 bases). The CDR3 runs to 14 residues. Looked up from germline, CDR1 is KGHDR and CDR2 is SFDVKD. Trimming removed 7 bases from V and 1 base from J, with 13 bases in between. This chain's CDR3 is CATSQPGQSYEQYF. In DNA, the CDR3 is TGTGCCACCAGCCAGCCGGGACAATCCTACGAGCAGTACTTC.

This clonotype was observed a handful of times. V and J are TRBV7-2 and TRBJ2-7; tentatively, D is TRBD2 (5 bases). The CDR3 extends over 15 amino acids. The V end was cut by 0 bases, the J end by 1 base, with 10 bases between. Per the germline V gene, CDR1 is SGHTA and CDR2 is FQGNSA. Written as DNA, the CDR3 is TGTGCCAGCAGCTTAGCCCCAGGCGGGTCCTACGAGCAGTACTTC. This encodes CASSLAPGGSYEQYF.

This chain uses TRBV15 with TRBJ1-5; D is uncertain. The CDR3 is 12 residues long. Germline CDR1 reads LNHNV; CDR2 reads YYDKDF (reference sequence). Deletions cut 1 base from V and 11 bases from J, with 9 bases between. The CDR3 loop reads CATSRGGNSQHF. For the CDR3, the DNA is TGTGCCACCAGCAGAGGAGGGAACTCCCAGCATTTT.

The rearrangement uses TRBV5-4 and TRBJ2-7; 7 positions match TRBD2. Germline CDR1 is SGHNT and CDR2 is YYREEE (reference sequence). After removal of 5 bases from V and 6 bases from J, the junction contained 8 bases not matched to a gene. This CDR3 contains 13 residues. DNA of the CDR3: TGTGCCAGCAGGAGCGGGACTCAACCCGAGCAGTACTTC. Translating it yields CASRSGTQPEQYF.

This clonotype was seen at least ten times. The CDR3 nucleotides are TGTGCCAGCAGCGATACCGAAAATACAGACAGGGGCTATAATTCACCCCTCCACTTT. The encoded protein is CASSDTENTDRGYNSPLHF. The rearrangement uses TRBV7-9 and TRBJ1-6; 8 bases map to TRBD1. This CDR3 is 19 amino acids long. CDR1 is SEHNR and CDR2 is FQNEAQ in the germline V gene (reference sequence). V shed 5 bases and J 3 bases; nucleotides not matched to a gene: 15. The complete variable domain, with remaining parts taken from reference TRBV7-9 and TRBJ1-6, reads DTGVSQNPRHKITKRGQNVTFRCDPISEHNRLYWYRQTLGQGPEFLTYFQNEAQLEKSRLLSDRFSAERPKGSFSTLEIQRTEQGDSAMYLCASSDTENTDRGYNSPLHFGNGTRLTVT.

A few counts support this clonotype. The CDR3 loop reads CASNDRQADQPQHF. In DNA, the CDR3 is TGTGCCAGCAATGACAGACAGGCTGATCAGCCCCAGCATTTT. V usage is TRBV6-1 and J usage is TRBJ1-5, with a possible D match to TRBD1 (6 bases). Germline V gene lookup returns CDR1 MNHNS and CDR2 SASEGT. This CDR3 contains 14 residues. V was trimmed by 7 bases and J by 5 bases, leaving 15 bases between them.

This chain links TRBV24-1 with TRBJ2-1; 12 bases are shared with TRBD2. CDR1 KGHDR and CDR2 SFDVKD come from the germline V gene. V dropped 4 bases and J dropped 8; count of bases not matched to a gene: 8. The CDR3 extends over 16 amino acids. For the CDR3, the DNA is TGTGCCACCAGTGACCCAGGACTAGCGGGAAAAGATGAGCAGTTCTTC. It specifies CATSDPGLAGKDEQFF.

This clonotype was found many times. CDR3 sequence reads: CASSLRGGELFF. Here the CDR3 DNA reads TGTGCCAGCAGTTTACGGGGCGGGGAGCTGTTTTTT. The J gene is TRBJ2-2, the V gene TRBV28; D possibly corresponds to TRBD2 (5 bases). CDR3 size: 12 residues. CDR1 is MDHEN, CDR2 SYDVKM, per germline. V was clipped by 2 bases and J by 7 bases, with 5 bases between them.

This clonotype has only one observation. The chain has TRBV20-1 and TRBJ2-2; TRBD1 aligns across 9 bases. J gave up 7 bases and V 1 base, and 7 bases lay outside the gene matches. Germline CDR1 DFQATT, CDR2 SNEGSKA (reference sequence). The CDR3 extends over 15 amino acids. CDR3 sequence: CSARGPGQGNGELFF. Written as DNA, the CDR3 is TGCAGTGCTAGAGGCCCCGGACAGGGGAACGGGGAGCTGTTTTTT.

This clonotype was picked up a small number of times. The rearrangement uses TRBV30 and TRBJ1-1, with D unclear. CDR3 length: 13 residues. Per the germline V gene, CDR1 is GTSNPN and CDR2 is SVGIG (reference sequence). The germline V and J ends were trimmed by 0 bases and 0 bases, with 5 bases remaining between them. In DNA, the CDR3 is TGTGCCTGGAGTGTACTAGTGAACACTGAAGCTTTCTTT. Its translation: CAWSVLVNTEAFF.

This clonotype was found a few times. One junction end does not reproduce the germline sequence, and a read error may be involved. The rearrangement links TRBV6-5 to TRBJ2-2; D gene unclear. CDR1 and CDR2 (germline): MNHEY, SVGAGI. The CDR3 has 18 amino acids. The CDR3 DNA is TGTGCTAGCAGTTACTCTGTGCGTCAGGAGCCTCACACCGGGGAGCTGTTTTTT. It codes for CASSYSVRQEPHTGELFF.

Regarding this clonotype: Being one base from a much bigger clone, this may be a read error. The chain couples TRBV27 to TRBJ2-2; 9 bases agree with TRBD1. The CDR3 has 17 residues. Looked up from germline, CDR1 is MNHEY and CDR2 is SMNVEV (reference sequence). For the CDR3, the DNA is TGTGCCAGCGGTTTTTCAAGTGTACAGGGGGCGGTCGGGGAGCTGTTTTTT. Protein sequence: CASGFSSVQGAVGELFF.

This clonotype was seen many times. The V call is TRBV29-1, the J call TRBJ1-4, with a weak D call TRBD1 (6 bases). The CDR3 extends over 12 amino acids. CDR1 is SQVTM and CDR2 is ANQGSEA in the germline V gene. The V gene lost 7 bases and the J gene lost 5 bases, with 11 bases spanning the gap. In DNA, the CDR3 is TGCAGCGCTTCCCAGGGGAATGAAAAACTGTTTTTT. This codes for CSASQGNEKLFF.

This chain uses TRBV20-1 with TRBJ1-6; D is possibly TRBD1 (6 bases). Trimming removed 5 bases from V and 6 bases from J, with 14 bases in between. CDR3 size: 14 residues. Germline CDR1 reads DFQATT; CDR2 reads SNEGSKA (reference sequence). CDR3 DNA: TGCAGTGCTCCCACAGGGCTTCTTAATTCACCCCTCCACTTT. It encodes CSAPTGLLNSPLHF.